This TCR beta chain comes out of a study of somatic mutations in cytotoxic T cells in rheumatoid arthritis. CDR1 is LGHNA and CDR2 is YSLEER in the germline V gene. The CDR3 is 13 amino acids. V was clipped by 4 bases and J by 0 bases, with 4 bases between them. In the authors' workflow: Published virus-specific TCRB sequences matched only a few of the patient CD8+ clones exceeding 1%. Clones were read by immunoSEQ multiplex PCR, and TCRdb kept only the in-frame ones, dropping some. Clonal size and the V and J genes are those of that table, whereas D and trimming came from the DNA. There are just over 20,000 clones in the sample; around 86% occur only once, and approximately 15% lies in the top ten. Whole-study findings and limits: Rheumatoid arthritis patients were compared with age-matched healthy controls, and their CD8+ T-cell clonality did not differ significantly.

With respect to this clone: Its specificity is unknown.

This TCR was sampled from an adult with rheumatoid arthritis. Sequencing was done on a sample of CD8+ T cells sorted from blood. This chain connects TRBV4-3 to TRBJ2-1; D not certain. The CDR3 DNA reads as TGCGCCAGCAGCCCCCGCTCCTACAATGAGCAGTTCTTC. It translates to CASSPRSYNEQFF.